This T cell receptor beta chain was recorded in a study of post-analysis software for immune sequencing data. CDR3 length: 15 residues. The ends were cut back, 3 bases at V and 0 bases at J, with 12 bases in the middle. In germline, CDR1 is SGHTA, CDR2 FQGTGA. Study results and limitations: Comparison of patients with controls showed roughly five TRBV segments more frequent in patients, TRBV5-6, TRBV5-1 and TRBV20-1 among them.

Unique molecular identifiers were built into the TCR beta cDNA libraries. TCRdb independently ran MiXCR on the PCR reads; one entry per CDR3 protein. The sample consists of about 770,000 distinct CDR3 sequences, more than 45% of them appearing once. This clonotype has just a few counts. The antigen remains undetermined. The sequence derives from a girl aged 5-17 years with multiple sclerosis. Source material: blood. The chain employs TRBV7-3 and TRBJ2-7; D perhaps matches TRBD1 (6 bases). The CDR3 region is CASSFGDRSSYEQYF. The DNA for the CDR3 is TGTGCCAGCAGCTTCGGAGACAGGAGCTCCTACGAGCAGTACTTC.